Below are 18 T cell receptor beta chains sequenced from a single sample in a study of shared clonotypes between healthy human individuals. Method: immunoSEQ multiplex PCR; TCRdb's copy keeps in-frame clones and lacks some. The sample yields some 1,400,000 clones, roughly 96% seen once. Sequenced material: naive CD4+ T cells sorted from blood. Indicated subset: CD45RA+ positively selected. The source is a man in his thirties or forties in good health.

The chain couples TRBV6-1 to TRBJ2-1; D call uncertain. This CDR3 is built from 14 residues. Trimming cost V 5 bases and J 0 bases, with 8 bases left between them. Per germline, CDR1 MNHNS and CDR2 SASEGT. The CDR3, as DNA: TGTGCCAGCAGTACACAGAGCTCCTACAATGAGCAGTTCTTC. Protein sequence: CASSTQSSYNEQFF.

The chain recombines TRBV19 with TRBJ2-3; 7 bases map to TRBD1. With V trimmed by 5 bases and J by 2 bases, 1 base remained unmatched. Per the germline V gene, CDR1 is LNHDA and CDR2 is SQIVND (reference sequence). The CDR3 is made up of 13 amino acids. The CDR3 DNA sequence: TGTGCCAGTAGTGACAGGGTCACAGATACGCAGTATTTT. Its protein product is CASSDRVTDTQYF.

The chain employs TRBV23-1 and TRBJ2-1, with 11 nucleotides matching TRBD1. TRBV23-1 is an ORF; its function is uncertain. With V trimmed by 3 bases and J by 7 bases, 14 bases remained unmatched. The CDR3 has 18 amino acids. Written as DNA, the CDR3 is TGCGCCAGCAGTCACAAACCAAGGACAGGGGGCTCAGGAAATGAGCAGTTCTTC. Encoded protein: CASSHKPRTGGSGNEQFF.

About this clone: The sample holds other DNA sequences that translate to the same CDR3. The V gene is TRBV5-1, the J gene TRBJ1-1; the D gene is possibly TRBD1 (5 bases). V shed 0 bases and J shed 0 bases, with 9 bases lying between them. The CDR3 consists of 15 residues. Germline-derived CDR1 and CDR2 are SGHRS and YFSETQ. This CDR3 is CASSLAGGMNTEAFF. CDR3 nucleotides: TGCGCCAGCAGCTTGGCCGGGGGAATGAACACTGAAGCTTTCTTT.

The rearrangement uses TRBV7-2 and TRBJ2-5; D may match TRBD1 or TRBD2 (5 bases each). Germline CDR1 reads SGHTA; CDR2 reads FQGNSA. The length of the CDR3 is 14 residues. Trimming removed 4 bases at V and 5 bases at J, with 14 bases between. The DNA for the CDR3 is TGTGCCAGCAGCTCCGTCGGGGCGACGGAGACCCAGTACTTC. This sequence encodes CASSSVGATETQYF.

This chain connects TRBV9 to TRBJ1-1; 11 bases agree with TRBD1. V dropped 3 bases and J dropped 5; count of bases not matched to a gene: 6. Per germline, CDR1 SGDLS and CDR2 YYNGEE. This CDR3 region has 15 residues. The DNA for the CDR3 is TGTGCCAGCAGCGCCCGGGACAGGGGGGAGACTGAAGCTTTCTTT. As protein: CASSARDRGETEAFF.

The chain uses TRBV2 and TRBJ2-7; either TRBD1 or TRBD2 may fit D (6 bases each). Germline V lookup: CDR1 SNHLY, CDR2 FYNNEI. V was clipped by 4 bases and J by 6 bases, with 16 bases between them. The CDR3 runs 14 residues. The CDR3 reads CASSGGARPAEQYF. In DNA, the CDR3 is TGTGCCAGCAGTGGGGGGGCAAGGCCAGCCGAGCAGTACTTC.

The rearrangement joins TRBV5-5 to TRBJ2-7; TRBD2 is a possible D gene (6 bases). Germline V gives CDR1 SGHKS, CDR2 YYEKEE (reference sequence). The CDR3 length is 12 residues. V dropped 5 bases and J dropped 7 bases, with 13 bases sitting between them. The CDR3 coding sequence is TGTGCCAGCAGACGACCTGGAGGGGAGCAGTACTTC. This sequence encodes CASRRPGGEQYF.

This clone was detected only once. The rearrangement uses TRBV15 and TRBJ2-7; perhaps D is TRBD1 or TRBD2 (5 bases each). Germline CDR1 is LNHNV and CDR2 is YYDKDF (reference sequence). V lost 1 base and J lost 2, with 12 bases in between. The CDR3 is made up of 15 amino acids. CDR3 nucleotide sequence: TGTGCCACCAGCAGAGCACGGGACGCAACCTACGAGCAGTACTTC. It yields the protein CATSRARDATYEQYF.

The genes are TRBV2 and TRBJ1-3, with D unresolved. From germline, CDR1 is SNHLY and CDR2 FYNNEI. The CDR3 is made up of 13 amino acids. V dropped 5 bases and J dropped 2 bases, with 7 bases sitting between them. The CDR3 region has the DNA TGTGCCAGCAGTTCCGGCGCTGGAAACACCATATATTTT. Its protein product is CASSSGAGNTIYF.

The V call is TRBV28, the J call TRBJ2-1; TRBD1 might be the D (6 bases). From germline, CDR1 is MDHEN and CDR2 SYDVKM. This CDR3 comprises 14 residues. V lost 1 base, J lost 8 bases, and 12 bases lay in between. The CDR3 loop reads CASSLLTGMHEQFF. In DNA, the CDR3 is TGTGCCAGCAGTTTATTGACAGGTATGCATGAGCAGTTCTTC.

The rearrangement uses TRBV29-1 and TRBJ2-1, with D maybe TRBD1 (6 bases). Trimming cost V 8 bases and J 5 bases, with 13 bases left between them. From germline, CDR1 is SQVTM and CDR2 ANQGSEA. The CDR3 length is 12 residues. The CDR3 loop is CSSDRRDNEQFF. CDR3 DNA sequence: TGCAGCTCCGACAGGAGAGACAATGAGCAGTTCTTC.

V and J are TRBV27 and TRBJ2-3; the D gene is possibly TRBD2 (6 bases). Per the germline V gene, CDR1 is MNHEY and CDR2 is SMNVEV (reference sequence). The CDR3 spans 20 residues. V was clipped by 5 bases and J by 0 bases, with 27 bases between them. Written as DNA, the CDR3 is TGTGCCAGCAGTCCGCAGGCCATCTTGTTAGCGGAACTTAGCACAGATACGCAGTATTTT. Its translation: CASSPQAILLAELSTDTQYF.

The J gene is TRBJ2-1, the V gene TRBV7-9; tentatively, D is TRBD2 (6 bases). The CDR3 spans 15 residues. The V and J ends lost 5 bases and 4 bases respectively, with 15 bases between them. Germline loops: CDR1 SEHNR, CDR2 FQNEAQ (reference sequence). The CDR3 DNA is TGTGCCAGCAGCCTACCGGTAGCGGAATACAATGAGCAGTTCTTC. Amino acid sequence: CASSLPVAEYNEQFF. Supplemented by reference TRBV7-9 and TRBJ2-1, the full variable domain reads DTGVSQNPRHKITKRGQNVTFRCDPISEHNRLYWYRQTLGQGPEFLTYFQNEAQLEKSRLLSDRFSAERPKGSFSTLEIQRTEQGDSAMYLCASSLPVAEYNEQFFGPGTRLTVL.

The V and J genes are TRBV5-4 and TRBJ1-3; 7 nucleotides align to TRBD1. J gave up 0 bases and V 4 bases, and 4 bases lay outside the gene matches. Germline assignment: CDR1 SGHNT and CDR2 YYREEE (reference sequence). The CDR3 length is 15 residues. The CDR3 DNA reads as TGTGCCAGCAGCCAACAGGGGAGCTCTGGAAACACCATATATTTT. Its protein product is CASSQQGSSGNTIYF.

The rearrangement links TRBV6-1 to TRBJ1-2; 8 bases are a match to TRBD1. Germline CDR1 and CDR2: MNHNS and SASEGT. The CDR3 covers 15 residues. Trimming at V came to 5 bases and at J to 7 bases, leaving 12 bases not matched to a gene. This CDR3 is CASSSYRGKGFGYTF. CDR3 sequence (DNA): TGTGCCAGCAGTTCTTACAGGGGGAAGGGGTTTGGCTACACCTTC.

The CDR3 coding sequence is TGTGCCAGTAGTATTTCCGTCGCAGATACGCAGTATTTT. It yields the protein CASSISVADTQYF. The V and J genes are TRBV19 and TRBJ2-3; no clear D. The V end lost 3 bases, the J end lost 4 bases, and 8 bases lay between the germline ends. Germline CDR1 LNHDA, CDR2 SQIVND (reference sequence). CDR3 length: 13 residues.

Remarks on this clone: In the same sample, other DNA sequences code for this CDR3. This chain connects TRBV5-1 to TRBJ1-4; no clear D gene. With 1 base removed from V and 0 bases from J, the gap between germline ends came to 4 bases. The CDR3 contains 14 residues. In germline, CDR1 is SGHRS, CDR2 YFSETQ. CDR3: CASSLTSTNEKLFF. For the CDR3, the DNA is TGCGCCAGCAGCTTGACTTCAACTAATGAAAAACTGTTTTTT.